This T cell receptor (beta chain) stems from a study of graft-versus-host responses after intestinal transplantation. Study as a whole: Grafts were multivisceral, liver-intestinal, or isolated intestinal. Every recipient underwent anti-thymocyte globulin induction, then tacrolimus and steroids for around three years. Regarding the study as a whole: GvH clone levels peaked in circulation, and this peak was associated with early post-transplant HvG declines. The marrow of recipients harbored GvH clones, and ileum or blood showed some of them first.

This CDR3 spans 14 amino acids. V was cut by 4 bases and J by 5 bases, with 12 bases left in between. Germline loops: CDR1 WNHNN, CDR2 SYGVQD (reference sequence). Assay: immunoSEQ multiplex PCR; the TCRdb copy retains only in-frame clones and omits some. The repertoire includes about 94,000 clones, 90% to 95% of them detected once, and around 0.49% sits in the top ten. Remarks on this clone: The target antigen is unknown.

This clonotype originated in a human donor who received an intestinal transplant. The sample in question was unstimulated CD8+ T cells sorted from spleen or lymph node cells, obtained before intestinal transplant. V usage is TRBV10-1 and J usage is TRBJ2-1, with no clear D. The CDR3 spells CASSGAINHNEQFF. For the CDR3, the DNA is TGCGCCAGCAGTGGGGCTATCAACCACAATGAGCAGTTCTTC.